The 5 T cell receptor beta chains below come from one sample, sequenced in a study of blood T cell repertoires in COVID-19. TCRdb keeps only in-frame clones here, not all; method: immunoSEQ multiplex PCR. The table lists some 210,000 clones, 81% of them singletons, with 8% to 9% in the top ten. Sequencing used PBMCs or T cells enriched from blood (not recorded which). Every receptor here comes from a woman aged 50 to 65 with acute COVID-19.

The rearrangement joins TRBV28 to TRBJ2-1; D remains unclear. Germline-derived CDR1 and CDR2 are MDHEN and SYDVKM. CDR3 length equals 10 residues. V was trimmed by 10 bases and J by 9 bases, leaving 10 bases between them. The CDR3 loop is CATGAAEQFF. The CDR3, as DNA: TGTGCCACCGGTGCGGCTGAGCAGTTCTTC. The full variable domain, its missing parts supplied by reference TRBV28 and TRBJ2-1, is DVKVTQSSRYLVKRTGEKVFLECVQDMDHENMFWYRQDPGLGLRLIYFSYDVKMKEKGDIPEGYSVSREKKERFSLILESASTNQTSMYLCATGAAEQFFGPGTRLTVL.

The rearrangement joins TRBV28 to TRBJ1-1, with 7 nucleotides matching TRBD1. The CDR3 sequence is 13 residues long. Losses at the gene ends were 6 bases for V and 7 bases for J; bases not matched to a gene: 8. The germline V gene has CDR1 MDHEN and CDR2 SYDVKM. The CDR3 reads CASRRQGGSEAFF. The CDR3 DNA reads TGTGCCAGCAGGCGGCAGGGGGGCAGTGAAGCTTTCTTT.

The chain combines TRBV24-1 with TRBJ1-2; no clear D. Germline lookup yields CDR1 KGHDR and CDR2 SFDVKD. The CDR3 has 14 residues. V was trimmed by 1 base and J by 1 base, leaving 6 bases between them. The CDR3 DNA sequence: TGTGCCACCAGTGATTTTGAACTTAACTATGGCTACACCTTC. Its translation is CATSDFELNYGYTF.

The chain carries TRBV3-1 (or the pseudogene TRBV3-2) and TRBJ1-1, with TRBD1 as a possible D gene (5 bases). Trimming stripped 5 bases from V and 3 bases from J, with 13 bases between. This CDR3 is 14 amino acids long. Germline CDR1 reads LGHDT; CDR2 reads YNNKEL (reference sequence). CDR3: CASSSFGGDTEAFF. The CDR3 DNA is TGTGCCAGCAGCTCGTTCGGGGGGGACACTGAAGCTTTCTTT.

The genes are TRBV7-9 and TRBJ1-4; D ambiguous. CDR1 is SEHNR, CDR2 FQNEAQ, per germline (reference sequence). The V end was cut by 2 bases, the J end by 5 bases, with 6 bases between. The CDR3 length is 13 residues. CDR3 DNA: TGTGCCAGCAGCTTACAGGAAAATGAAAAACTGTTTTTT. Protein product: CASSLQENEKLFF. Variable domain in full (rest from reference TRBV7-9 and TRBJ1-4): DTGVSQNPRHKITKRGQNVTFRCDPISEHNRLYWYRQTLGQGPEFLTYFQNEAQLEKSRLLSDRFSAERPKGSFSTLEIQRTEQGDSAMYLCASSLQENEKLFFGSGTQLSVL.